In its sample, the clone carrying this TCR beta chain was seen a few times. Its antigen is still unknown. The data belong to a study of regulatory T cells in long-lasting Graves disease. Researchers made TCR beta libraries by using iRepertoire HTBI primers and running Arm-PCR on CDR3 regions. How the authors handled the data: Looking across samples, the authors found under 70 TRBV and some 13 TRBJ segments. Using its own MiXCR run on the multiplex PCR reads, TCRdb lists one record per CDR3 protein. The V and J calls come from TCRdb's annotation, not from the publication. The table records almost 450,000 distinct CDR3 sequences, over 15% of them present only once. The study's findings and limits: For persistent Graves' patients, TCR diversity was lower than for newly diagnosed ones.

The time point was: newly diagnosed GD, antithyroid drugs for less than 3 months. PBMCs were the source of the RNA used for TCR sequencing. Tubes containing EDTA received about 9.7 milliliters of drawn peripheral blood. After removal of 4 bases from V and 3 bases from J, the junction contained 11 bases not matched to a gene. The germline V gene encodes CDR1 SGHDN and CDR2 FVKESK. The CDR3 sequence is 16 residues long. In addition, the sample was reused for a study of T cells in Graves' hyperthyroidism and ophthalmopathy. That work contributes: Investigators excluded patients with uncontrolled infection, other autoimmune disease, pregnancy or lactation.

The chain couples TRBV14 to TRBJ1-2, with TRBD1 identical over 7 bases. Sequencing used peripheral blood mononuclear cells (PBMCs), obtained at new diagnosis, from a patient treated with antithyroid drugs. The TCR was taken from a young woman with Graves disease. CDR3 protein: CASSPHPGQKDYGYTF. The DNA for the CDR3 is TGTGCCAGCAGCCCACACCCGGGACAGAAAGACTATGGCTACACCTTC.